A selection of T cell receptor beta chains follows, all from one sample in a study of blood T cell dynamics during melanoma immunotherapy. The table came from immunoSEQ multiplex PCR; TCRdb's copy has only in-frame clones and leaves some out. Seen here are fewer than 11,000 clones, about 91% observed once, and the top ten hold 6% to 9.5%. Sequenced material: blood, taken from a patient treated with checkpoint blockade. The source of these receptors is a human donor with melanoma. The CDR3 runs from the conserved cysteine through the conserved F or W.

>TRBJ2-3|TRBV4-2
CASSPGGGSSTDTQYF
>TRBJ2-3|TRBV30
CAWSKPGLAGGGGPTDTQYF
>TRBJ2-1|TRBV6-5
CASSPSGKLYEQFF
>TRBJ2-3|TRBV7-2
CASSPTIRVTDTQYF
>TRBJ2-1|TRBV19
CASSIWGKGSDNEQFF
>TRBJ2-3|TRBV7-9
CASSQISGQGIDTQYF
>TRBJ1-2|TRBV10-3
CARATGGLIGYTF
>TRBJ2-7|TRBV4-2
CASSQDLPYEQYF
>TRBJ2-3|TRBV4-3
CASSQGWLAEYTDTQYF
>TRBJ2-1|TRBV15
CATSRPSGTHSYNEQFF
>TRBJ2-2|TRBV27
CASSLGRNTGELFF
>TRBJ1-2|TRBV18
CASSPETRGRRYYGYTF
>TRBJ1-3|TRBV19
CASSLGSGNTIYF
>TRBJ1-2|TRBV10-3
CAISTGGLYGYTF
>TRBJ2-1|TRBV7-9
CASSFQAGVNNEQFF
>TRBJ2-1|TRBV28
CASSLNKVTGTSGTFEQFF
>TRBJ2-3|TRBV11-2
CASTATDTQYF
>TRBJ1-2|TRBV20-1
CSARPNYGYTF
>TRBJ1-2|TRBV6-7
CASSSPPDRGRVNYGYTF
>TRBJ2-7|TRBV6-5
CASSRTSGGTYEQYF
>TRBJ1-1|TRBV11-2
CASEGGGETEAFF
>TRBJ2-1|TRBV6-1
CASSDGTSVNSEQFF
>TRBJ2-7|TRBV7-9
CASSLSMGTGSHEQYF
>TRBJ2-7|TRBV4-3
CASSQTGQSLYEQYF
>TRBJ1-3|TRBV6-1
CASSVRWGPGLSIYF
>TRBJ2-6|TRBV19
CASSITGQLYSGANVLTF
>TRBJ2-7|TRBV6-1
CASKEETYEQYF
>TRBJ2-7|TRBV6-1
CASSDEGTYEQYF
>TRBJ2-1|TRBV5-1
CASSLWSGSPDEQFF
>TRBJ1-5|TRBV28
CASSPLEGSNQPQHF
>TRBJ2-1|TRBV7-3
CASSLDPSGFGQFF
>TRBJ1-1|TRBV30
CAWSVHGGTEAFF
>TRBJ2-7|TRBV11-2
CASSSGGSAYEQYF
>TRBJ1-2|TRBV19
CASTAGPRPSNYGYTF
>TRBJ2-1|TRBV25-1
CASSVGLAGGNEQFF
>TRBJ1-5|TRBV28
CASSFGGASNQPQHF